This TCR beta chain was recorded in a study of identical twins. Points on this clonotype: The antigen remains unidentified.

Points from the study as a whole: Conclusions leaned on cross-sectional statistical analysis and did not track the same donors over time. Partly confounded zero-insertion analyses could result from invariant MAIT and iNKT cells. Whereas memory repertoires showed no such difference, abundant cord blood beta clonotypes carried fewer insertions.

This CDR3 comprises 15 residues. The trim removed 6 bases at V and 5 bases at J, leaving 3 bases unmatched. Per the germline V gene, CDR1 is MNHNS and CDR2 is SASEGT. cDNA molecules carried unique molecular identifiers, and template switching added a universal primer site. From the 5' RACE reads, TCRdb called clonotypes with MiXCR, one entry per CDR3 protein. The repertoire consists of 300,000 to 400,000 distinct CDR3 sequences, with roughly 10% occurring once and the leading ten covering under 9.5%. The rearrangement links TRBV6-1 to TRBJ2-1, with 14 positions matching TRBD2. This clonotype was obtained from a woman aged 45-60 years in good health. Sequences were obtained from naive T cells sorted from blood. CDR3 region: CASRTSGRGNNEQFF. Written as DNA, the CDR3 is TGTGCCAGCAGGACTAGCGGGAGGGGAAACAATGAGCAGTTCTTC.